A single count supports the clone carrying this T cell receptor (beta chain). Its target is not known. The record originates from a study of radiation and T cells in renal cell carcinoma. General study results and limits: Without pretreatment biopsies, baseline tumor clonotype presence was undetermined. Top tumor clonotypes rose in blood 2 weeks post-radiation, then contracted.

The V gene's germline CDR1 is SGHRS and CDR2 YFSETQ. CDR3 size: 13 residues. Trimming took off 0 bases at V and 10 bases at J, with 13 bases between the two ends. The data were produced by immunoSEQ multiplex PCR, yet TCRdb's version contains in-frame clones alone and is incomplete. The top ten clones hold roughly 23% of a sample with some 150,000 clones, approximately 82% of them seen once. The time point: baseline pretreatment blood. Treatment defined: 15 Gy SBRT to primary tumor, nephrectomy 4 weeks later. After SBRT, blood was collected at 2 and 4 weeks, plus baseline. The tumor was a clear cell renal cell carcinoma.

The sequencing here drew on blood, taken from a patient whose treatment included radiotherapy and nephrectomy. The rearrangement links TRBV5-1 to TRBJ1-1; no clear D gene. This TCR derives from a woman aged 45-65 years with renal cell carcinoma. For the CDR3, the DNA is TGCGCCAGCAGCTTGGAAGAAGCGTCCCGAGCTTTCTTT. Protein product: CASSLEEASRAFF.